A selection of T cell receptor beta chains follows, all from one sample in a study of blood T cell repertoires in COVID-19. Some clones are missing from TCRdb's copy, which holds only in-frame ones; the method was immunoSEQ multiplex PCR. The table shows under 200,000 clones, with around four fifths occurring only once. Sequencing was done on a sample of peripheral blood. The receptors shown here come from a man in his sixties or seventies with active or convalescent COVID-19. Both conserved end residues are part of each CDR3. D genes are given only for firm matches. Expanded clones get a size class; other rows say once, few or many, or leave the size out.

TRBD1	TRBJ1-2	-	TRBV29-1	TGCAGCGCGTCTCGGGGGACAGGGCTGGGAGGCTACACCTTC	CSASRGTGLGGYTF
-	TRBJ2-3	-	TRBV27	TGTGCCAGCAGTTTAATGTCCGGAGGAGGGTTTACGCAGTATTTT	CASSLMSGGGFTQYF
-	TRBJ2-3	-	TRBV6-6	TGTGCCAGCGGTGAGCACAGAAGAGATTTT	CASGEHRRDF
TRBD2	TRBJ2-3	-	TRBV19	TGTGCCAGTAGCAGCACCCGGGGGGGCCGGGGCACAGATACGCAGTATTTT	CASSSTRGGRGTDTQYF
TRBD1	TRBJ1-1	-	TRBV6-6	TGTGCCAGCAGTTACTCAGGACAGGGCCGCGAAGCTTTCTTT	CASSYSGQGREAFF
-	TRBJ2-4	-	TRBV7-9	TGTGCCAGCAGTCCGGTTCAGGTTGTTGATTTAGCCAAAAACATTCAGTACTTC	CASSPVQVVDLAKNIQYF
TRBD1	TRBJ1-2	-	TRBV7-2	TGTGCCAGCAGCTTCGGGGGGGACAGTTATGGCTACACCTTC	CASSFGGDSYGYTF
-	TRBJ1-2	-	TRBV6-5	TGTGCCAGCACCACCCCATACAGCGGGAATGGCTACACCTTC	CASTTPYSGNGYTF
TRBD1	TRBJ1-6	few	TRBV6-6	TGTGCCAGCAGTCGCTCTGACAGGGGATTTTATAATTCACCCCTCCACTTT	CASSRSDRGFYNSPLHF
TRBD1	TRBJ1-1	few	TRBV30	TGTGCCTGGAGGGGACAGATGAACACTGAAGCTTTCTTT	CAWRGQMNTEAFF
TRBD1	TRBJ1-1	-	TRBV27	TGTGCCAGCAGTTTATCCCAGGGGGAGTCGACTGAAGCTTTCTTT	CASSLSQGESTEAFF
-	TRBJ2-3	once	TRBV9	TGTGCCAGCACCCGTTGGGTAGCCGGAGATACGCAGTATTTT	CASTRWVAGDTQYF
TRBD1	TRBJ2-1	few	TRBV7-6	TGTGCCAGCAGCCAACCCCAACTACCGGGACAGGGGGGTGCCTACAATGAGCAGTTCTTC	CASSQPQLPGQGGAYNEQFF
-	TRBJ1-1	-	TRBV2	TGTGCCAGCAGTGAAGTTAGGGGTGTGGGGACTGAAGCTTTCTTT	CASSEVRGVGTEAFF
-	TRBJ1-2	-	TRBV27	TGTGCCAGCAGTCTGAGCGGGTTACGGGATGGCTACACCTTC	CASSLSGLRDGYTF
TRBD2	TRBJ2-2	-	TRBV7-2	TGTGCCAGCAGCTTATTTAGCGGGAATATCGGGGAGCTGTTTTTT	CASSLFSGNIGELFF
TRBD1	TRBJ1-2	-	TRBV2	TGTGCCAGCAGAGAACGGACAGGCTTTAACTATGGCTACACCTTC	CASRERTGFNYGYTF
TRBD1	TRBJ1-1	-	TRBV2	TGTGCCAGCATTAAAATGACAGGGGGCACTGAAGCTTTCTTT	CASIKMTGGTEAFF
-	TRBJ1-6	-	TRBV6-5	TGTGCCAGCAGCCCGAGCTCCTATAATTCACCCCTCCACTTT	CASSPSSYNSPLHF
-	TRBJ1-1	-	TRBV6-5	TGTGCCAGCACCCCCAGGAGGGACACTGAAGCTTTCTTT	CASTPRRDTEAFF
TRBD2	TRBJ2-5	-	TRBV6-6	TGTGCCAGCAGTTACTCTACGGGGGGAGTCGAGACCCAGTACTTC	CASSYSTGGVETQYF
TRBD2	TRBJ2-1	once	TRBV4-1	TGCGCCAGCAGCCAAGATAGTAGCGGGAGGGTCGGTGAGCAGTTCTTC	CASSQDSSGRVGEQFF
TRBD2	TRBJ2-1	-	TRBV11-2	TGTGCCAGCAGCCGGGGCTTTTTTAGCGGGAGCTACAATGAGCAGTTCTTC	CASSRGFFSGSYNEQFF
TRBD1	TRBJ1-2	-	TRBV7-9	TGTGCCAGCAGCTACGCCGGGACAGGGGCGAAAGGAAACTATGGCTACACCTTC	CASSYAGTGAKGNYGYTF
-	TRBJ2-7	-	TRBV5-4	TGTGCCAGCAGCTTTCAGTCAACCTACGAGCAGTACTTC	CASSFQSTYEQYF
-	TRBJ1-1	-	TRBV5-1	TGCGCCAGCAGCTTGTTCTTTCTTCGGGACACGAACACTGAAGCTTTCTTT	CASSLFFLRDTNTEAFF
TRBD1	TRBJ1-2	many	TRBV19	TGTGCCAGTAGGGGGACAGGGAACTATGGCTACACCTTC	CASRGTGNYGYTF
TRBD1	TRBJ1-2	many	TRBV19	TGTGCCAGTAGGGATGGACAGGGGCCTATCGGTGGCTACACCTTC	CASRDGQGPIGGYTF
TRBD1	TRBJ1-1	-	TRBV5-4	TGTGCCAGCAGCTTGGGGGGAACAGGGGTAGCTTTCTTT	CASSLGGTGVAFF
TRBD2	TRBJ2-7	once	TRBV2	TGTGCCAGCGCAGTGGAACCGGGAGGGCAGTACTTC	CASAVEPGGQYF
TRBD2	TRBJ2-5	few	TRBV2	TGTGCCAGCAGACGACTAGCGGGCGGGGGAGAGACCCAGTACTTC	CASRRLAGGGETQYF
-	TRBJ1-5	-	TRBV18	TGTGCCAGCTCAGCGCAGGGGTTAGGGGTAAAACAGCCCCAGCATTTT	CASSAQGLGVKQPQHF
-	TRBJ2-2	-	TRBV6-5	TGTGCCAGCAGAGCCTACACCGGGGAGCTGTTTTTT	CASRAYTGELFF
-	TRBJ1-6	-	TRBV27	TGTGCCAGCAGTCCGACCGGGAGCTCCTATAATTCACCCCTCCACTTT	CASSPTGSSYNSPLHF
-	TRBJ1-6	-	TRBV3-1/TRBV3-2	TGTGCCAGCAGCCAAAGACATACTAATTCACCCCTCCACTTT	CASSQRHTNSPLHF
-	TRBJ2-5	-	TRBV19	TGTGCCAGTAGTTATTCGGGTGGGAGAGAGACCCAGTACTTC	CASSYSGGRETQYF
TRBD2	TRBJ2-1	-	TRBV14	TGTGCCAGCAGCCACGGACTAGCGGGGGGGCTAAAAACCAATGAGCAGTTCTTC	CASSHGLAGGLKTNEQFF
TRBD1	TRBJ1-2	-	TRBV19	TGTGCCAGTACCCATGGGACAGGGCAACCTATCTACTATGGCTACACCTTC	CASTHGTGQPIYYGYTF
-	TRBJ1-1	few	TRBV18	TGTGCCAGCTCACCTGCCCAGGGCTTCAACACTGAAGCTTTCTTT	CASSPAQGFNTEAFF
-	TRBJ1-1	few	TRBV5-1	TGCGCCAGCAGCCCGTCGACAGGTCTGAACACTGAAGCTTTCTTT	CASSPSTGLNTEAFF
-	TRBJ1-1	-	TRBV18	TGTGCCAGCTCACCACGTCCAGATATGGTGAACACTGAAGCTTTCTTT	CASSPRPDMVNTEAFF
TRBD2	TRBJ2-7	-	TRBV27	TGTGCCAGCAGGGTAAGGACTAGCGGATCCTACGAGCAGTACTTC	CASRVRTSGSYEQYF
-	TRBJ1-2	-	TRBV7-9	TGTGCCAGCAGCGTACACAGGGAAGGCGGCTATGGCTACACCTTC	CASSVHREGGYGYTF
TRBD1	TRBJ1-2	-	TRBV6-6	TGTGCCAGCAGTTACCCACAGGGGTCAAGGGATGGCTACACCTTC	CASSYPQGSRDGYTF
TRBD1	TRBJ1-4	-	TRBV5-1	TGCGCCAGCAGCGTGACAGGGGTTAATGAAAAACTGTTTTTT	CASSVTGVNEKLFF
-	TRBJ1-1	-	TRBV7-8	TGTGCCAGCAGCTTAGTACCCCAGGGAAGTTGGACTGAAGCTTTCTTT	CASSLVPQGSWTEAFF
TRBD2	TRBJ2-1	-	TRBV25-1	TGTGCCAGCAGTGAAACTAGCGGGAGCTACTACAATGAGCAGTTCTTC	CASSETSGSYYNEQFF
TRBD1	TRBJ2-7	-	TRBV6-4	TGTGCCAGCAGACGGGACAGGGGTTTACCCTACGAGCAGTACTTC	CASRRDRGLPYEQYF
TRBD1	TRBJ2-5	few	TRBV5-1	TGCGCCAGCAGCCCCCGGGACAGGGATACGGAGACCCAGTACTTC	CASSPRDRDTETQYF
TRBD1	TRBJ2-1	-	TRBV5-1	TGCGCCAGCAGCCCCGGACAGGGAGACAATGAGCAGTTCTTC	CASSPGQGDNEQFF
-	TRBJ2-3	-	TRBV29-1	TGCAGCGTTGAGGGCACGGCCCGGAGCACAGATACGCAGTATTTT	CSVEGTARSTDTQYF
-	TRBJ1-5	-	TRBV7-2	TGTGCCAGCAGCTTATCAACAGGGTATAGCCAGCCCCAGCATTTT	CASSLSTGYSQPQHF
TRBD1	TRBJ1-3	-	TRBV7-8	TGTGCCAGCAGCAACCGGGACAGGGTCGGGCCTGGAAACACCATATATTTT	CASSNRDRVGPGNTIYF